Listed below are T cell receptor beta chains from one sample, sequenced in a study of blood T cell repertoires in COVID-19. Repertoires were generated with immunoSEQ multiplex PCR, while TCRdb's copy carries only in-frame clones and drops some. The table shows about 140,000 clones, with 79% occurring only once. Sequences were obtained from peripheral blood. Receptor source: a man aged 55 to 69 with acute or convalescent COVID-19. The CDR3 runs from the conserved cysteine through the conserved F or W. Each record gives: V gene, clone size, J gene, D gene, CDR3 protein, CDR3 DNA. The D gene is left open where the match is weak. Only some rows state a clone size, as once, few, many or a class for expanded clones.

>TRBV28|.|TRBJ2-7|TRBD1
CASSSPGQAAYEQYF
TGTGCCAGCAGTAGCCCGGGACAGGCAGCCTACGAGCAGTACTTC
>TRBV19|.|TRBJ1-3|.
CASRTGGISGNTIYF
TGTGCCAGTCGGACCGGGGGAATCTCTGGAAACACCATATATTTT
>TRBV9|.|TRBJ2-3|.
CASGASASSTDTQYF
TGTGCCAGCGGGGCTAGCGCCTCTAGCACAGATACGCAGTATTTT
>TRBV5-4|.|TRBJ2-3|.
CASSYGDTQYF
TGTGCCAGCAGCTACGGAGATACGCAGTATTTT
>TRBV7-9|.|TRBJ2-3|.
CASSPSLSTDTQYF
TGTGCCAGCAGCCCGTCCCTCAGCACAGATACGCAGTATTTT
>TRBV11-2|.|TRBJ1-4|TRBD1
CASSLAPGGNEKLFF
TGTGCCAGCAGCTTAGCTCCAGGGGGGAATGAAAAACTGTTTTTT
>TRBV4-3|.|TRBJ2-6|TRBD2
CASSQEFSGTRSGANVLTF
TGCGCCAGCAGCCAAGAATTCAGCGGGACCCGCTCTGGGGCCAACGTCCTGACTTTC
>TRBV5-6|once|TRBJ2-3|TRBD1
CASSDDRADTQYF
TGTGCCAGCAGCGATGACAGGGCCGATACGCAGTATTTT
>TRBV5-1|few|TRBJ2-2|.
CASSSLVGSGTGELFF
TGCGCCAGCAGCTCCCTCGTTGGGAGCGGCACCGGGGAGCTGTTTTTT
>TRBV5-1|.|TRBJ1-1|TRBD1
CASSGRQGVGTEAFF
TGCGCCAGCAGCGGTAGACAGGGGGTCGGCACTGAAGCTTTCTTT
>TRBV19|once|TRBJ1-5|.
CASSIIRAGQPQHF
TGTGCCAGTAGTATAATAAGGGCGGGTCAGCCCCAGCATTTT
>TRBV10-3|.|TRBJ2-3|.
CAISESRGFSTDTQYF
TGTGCCATCAGTGAGTCCAGAGGCTTTAGCACAGATACGCAGTATTTT
>TRBV10-3|once|TRBJ1-2|TRBD1
CAISESQTGWDGYTF
TGTGCCATCAGTGAGTCCCAGACAGGGTGGGATGGCTACACCTTC
>TRBV6-5|.|TRBJ1-5|.
CASSPAGSNQPQHF
TGTGCCAGCAGCCCGGCAGGTAGCAATCAGCCCCAGCATTTT